This is a list of T cell receptor beta chains from one sample in a study of human T cells and chemical hapten exposure. MiXCR was run by TCRdb on the RACE reads, yielding one entry per CDR3 protein. The sample consists of 11,000 to 15,000 distinct CDR3 sequences, about a sixth of them appearing once. The specimen comprised whole blood, sampled in connection with sensitization to the hapten diphenylcyclopropenone (DPC). Every receptor here comes from a woman aged 25 to 39 with alopecia areata. Some clones in this sample may be carry-over from other donors' samples. Each CDR3 is given with its conserved first and last residue. The D gene is left open where the match is weak. Only part of the rows carry a size: once, few, many, or a class if the clone is expanded.

D,size,J,V,DNA,CDR3
NA,medium-sized,TRBJ1-1,TRBV5-6,TGTGCCAGCAGCTTGTTAGTGGGGAGGAGAAACACTGAAGCTTTCTTT,CASSLLVGRRNTEAFF
TRBD1,many,TRBJ1-2,TRBV5-5,TGTGCCAGCAGCCTTTACAGGGGGGGTCTCTATGGCTACACCTTC,CASSLYRGGLYGYTF
NA,NA,TRBJ1-1,TRBV29-1,TGCAGCGTTGAGAGGGAGGCAGGGAGGACTGAAGCTTTCTTT,CSVEREAGRTEAFF
NA,many,TRBJ2-1,TRBV3-1,TGTGCCAGCAGCCAAGGTTATCCGGGACAAGGGGTTTACAATGAGCAGTTCTTC,CASSQGYPGQGVYNEQFF
NA,NA,TRBJ2-4,TRBV7-9,TGTGCCAGCAGCTTAGCGTCGGGCAACAGGGAAAGAGCCAAAAACATTCAGTACTTC,CASSLASGNRERAKNIQYF
NA,many,TRBJ1-6,TRBV11-2,TGTGCCAGCAGCTTAGATCTTCGGGGGAGTGCACCCCTCCACTTT,CASSLDLRGSAPLHF
TRBD2,many,TRBJ2-1,TRBV27,TGTGCCAGCAGTTTTGTGGGACTAGCGGGTCCCCGCTCCTACAATGAGCAGTTCTTC,CASSFVGLAGPRSYNEQFF
TRBD1,many,TRBJ1-5,TRBV2,TGTGCCAGCAGGGGACAGAACCAGCCCCAGCATTTT,CASRGQNQPQHF
NA,medium-sized,TRBJ2-5,TRBV5-4,TGTGCCAGCAGCTTGATGAGTCAAGAGACCCAGTACTTC,CASSLMSQETQYF
TRBD1,few,TRBJ1-5,TRBV7-2,TGTGCCAGCAGCCCGGACAGGGGGCTTAATCAGCCCCAGCATTTT,CASSPDRGLNQPQHF
TRBD1,NA,TRBJ2-1,TRBV7-3,TGTGCCAGCAGCTCCCCGGGACAGATCTACAATGAGCAGTTCTTC,CASSSPGQIYNEQFF
TRBD1,many,TRBJ1-2,TRBV29-1,TGCAGCGTCGAAAGACAGGGGCATGGCTACACCTTC,CSVERQGHGYTF
NA,medium-sized,TRBJ1-2,TRBV6-4,TGTGCCAGCAGTGATGGCCCGGGCTACACCTTC,CASSDGPGYTF
NA,many,TRBJ1-5,TRBV6-5,TGTGCCAGCAGTTACTCACAGCATAATCAGCCCCAGCATTTT,CASSYSQHNQPQHF
NA,NA,TRBJ2-1,TRBV7-9,TGTGCCAGCAGCGCCCAGATTTCGAAGATTGATGAGCAGTTCTTC,CASSAQISKIDEQFF
NA,medium-sized,TRBJ2-1,TRBV12-5,TGTGCTAGTGGTTTTTATCGAGGTAACTCACTATACAATGAGCAGTTCTTC,CASGFYRGNSLYNEQFF
NA,many,TRBJ2-3,TRBV10-1,TGCGCCAGCAGTGGCCCAGCGGGCGCTTTAACAGATACGCAGTATTTT,CASSGPAGALTDTQYF
TRBD2,NA,TRBJ2-3,TRBV20-1,TGCAGTGCCACGACTAGCGGGGGTAGCACAGATACGCAGTATTTT,CSATTSGGSTDTQYF
NA,many,TRBJ2-1,TRBV7-6,TGTGCCAGCAGCTTAATTTTTGATTATGAGCAGTTCTTC,CASSLIFDYEQFF
TRBD2,many,TRBJ2-3,TRBV7-8,TGTGCCAGCAGCTTTACGGGGGGTTTAAATACGCAGTATTTT,CASSFTGGLNTQYF
NA,many,TRBJ1-1,TRBV15,TGTGCCACCAGCAGAGCGGGTAGTTATAACACTGAAGCTTTCTTT,CATSRAGSYNTEAFF
NA,medium-sized,TRBJ1-6,TRBV7-6,TGTGCCAGCAGCTACTCTCCACATAATTCACCCCTCCACTTT,CASSYSPHNSPLHF
NA,NA,TRBJ1-2,TRBV28,TGTGCCAGCAGTTTTGTTTATGGCTACACCTTC,CASSFVYGYTF
TRBD2,medium-sized,TRBJ2-2,TRBV6-2/TRBV6-3,TGTGCCAGCAGTTACCGAGGCGGGGGGAACACCGGGGAGCTGTTTTTT,CASSYRGGGNTGELFF
NA,few,TRBJ2-1,TRBV18,TGTGCCAGCTCATCCAGCCAGGGGTCGCACAATGAGCAGTTCTTC,CASSSSQGSHNEQFF
NA,medium-sized,TRBJ2-2,TRBV6-6,TGTGCCAGCAGTTACAGAGGATCGACAGGTCGGCGCACCGGGGAGCTGTTTTTT,CASSYRGSTGRRTGELFF
NA,many,TRBJ2-3,TRBV20-1,TGCAGTGCTAGGGGGGGGCGAACAGATACGCAGTATTTT,CSARGGRTDTQYF
NA,many,TRBJ2-1,TRBV25-1,TGTGCCAGCAGTCCCGCTGTAGCCTACAATGAGCAGTTCTTC,CASSPAVAYNEQFF
NA,NA,TRBJ1-1,TRBV7-2,TGTGCCAGCAGCTCTGCCGGGAGTGGGGCTTTCTTT,CASSSAGSGAFF
TRBD1,NA,TRBJ2-7,TRBV20-1,TGCAGTGCTATGGGACAGGGTGTTAACTACGAGCAGTACTTC,CSAMGQGVNYEQYF
NA,many,TRBJ2-5,TRBV18,TGTGCCAGCTCACCAGTAGCGTTTGAGACCCAGTACTTC,CASSPVAFETQYF
TRBD2,NA,TRBJ2-1,TRBV7-9,TGTGCCAGCAGCCTAGCGGCCTCCTACAATGAGCAGTTCTTC,CASSLAASYNEQFF
NA,NA,TRBJ2-7,TRBV11-2,TGTGCCAGCAGCTTAGATCGGGCTGGACCGTCCTACGAGCAGTACTTC,CASSLDRAGPSYEQYF
TRBD2,many,TRBJ2-5,TRBV11-2,TGTGCCAGCAGCATTAGACTAGCGGGATACCACATGGAGACCCAGTACTTC,CASSIRLAGYHMETQYF
NA,NA,TRBJ1-1,TRBV29-1,TGCAGCGTTGCTTTGGGGGCGCGCACTGAAGCTTTCTTT,CSVALGARTEAFF
TRBD1,many,TRBJ1-5,TRBV28,TGTGCCAGCACCTTGACAGGGGGTATAGGGCAGCCCCAGCATTTT,CASTLTGGIGQPQHF
NA,many,TRBJ2-1,TRBV18,TGTGCCAGCTCACCACCTAGCCGCTACAATGAGCAGTTCTTC,CASSPPSRYNEQFF
TRBD1,NA,TRBJ1-4,TRBV10-3,TGTGCCATCAGTGAACGCGGACAGGGTTTTGAAAAACTGTTTTTT,CAISERGQGFEKLFF
NA,few,TRBJ2-1,TRBV11-2,TGTGCCAGCAGCTTATCGGGGGGCCTGGATGAGCAGTTCTTC,CASSLSGGLDEQFF
NA,many,TRBJ2-5,TRBV18,TGTGCCAGCTCACCTCAGGAGACCCAGTACTTC,CASSPQETQYF
TRBD2,many,TRBJ2-5,TRBV20-1,TGCAGTGACTTCGGACTAGCGCAAGAGACCCAGTACTTC,CSDFGLAQETQYF
TRBD2,many,TRBJ2-1,TRBV29-1,TGCAGCGTTGCGGGACTAGCGGGAGGGGGCACCTACAATGAGCAGTTCTTC,CSVAGLAGGGTYNEQFF
NA,NA,TRBJ2-7,TRBV29-1,TGCAGCGTTGAAGGCCAGGCCTACGAGCAGTACTTC,CSVEGQAYEQYF
NA,NA,TRBJ1-6,TRBV20-1,TGCAGTGCCACCGACGGGGGGGCGCCTCCTTCACCCCTCCACTTT,CSATDGGAPPSPLHF
NA,many,TRBJ2-5,TRBV11-2,TGTGCCAGCAGCTTACAGCGGCTTCAAGAGACCCAGTACTTC,CASSLQRLQETQYF
TRBD1,NA,TRBJ1-2,TRBV9,TGTGCCAGCAGCACGACAGGGGGCGGCTACACCTTC,CASSTTGGGYTF
TRBD2,many,TRBJ2-1,TRBV12-3/TRBV12-4,TGTGCCAGCAGTTTAGCACTAGCGGGAGCCTATTCCTACAATGAGCAGTTCTTC,CASSLALAGAYSYNEQFF
TRBD1,medium-sized,TRBJ1-2,TRBV20-1,TGCAGTGCCATCGATCCCCAACAGGGGCTTAACTATGGCTACACCTTC,CSAIDPQQGLNYGYTF
NA,medium-sized,TRBJ2-5,TRBV20-1,TGCAGTGCTTCCCCGGAACAAGAGACCCAGTACTTC,CSASPEQETQYF
NA,medium-sized,TRBJ1-6,TRBV7-2,TGTGCCAGCAGTCCCACATTGGGAAATTCACCCCTCCACTTT,CASSPTLGNSPLHF